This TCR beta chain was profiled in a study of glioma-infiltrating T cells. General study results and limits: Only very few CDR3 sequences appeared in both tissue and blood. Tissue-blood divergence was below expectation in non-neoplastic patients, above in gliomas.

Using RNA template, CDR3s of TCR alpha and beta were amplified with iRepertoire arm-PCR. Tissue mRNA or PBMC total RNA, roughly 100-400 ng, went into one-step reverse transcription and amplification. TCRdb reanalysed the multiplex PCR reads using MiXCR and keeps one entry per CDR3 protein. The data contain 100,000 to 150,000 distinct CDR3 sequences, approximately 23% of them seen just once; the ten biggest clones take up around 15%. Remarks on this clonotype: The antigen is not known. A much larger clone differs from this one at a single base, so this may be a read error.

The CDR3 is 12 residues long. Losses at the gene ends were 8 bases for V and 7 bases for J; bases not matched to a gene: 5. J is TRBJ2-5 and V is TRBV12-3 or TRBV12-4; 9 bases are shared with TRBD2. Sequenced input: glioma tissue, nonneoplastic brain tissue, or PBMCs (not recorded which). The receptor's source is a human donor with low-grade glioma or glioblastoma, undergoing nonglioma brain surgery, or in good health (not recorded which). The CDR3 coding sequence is TGTGCCAGCGCTAGCGGGAAAGGGACCCAGTACTTC. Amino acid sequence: CASASGKGTQYF.